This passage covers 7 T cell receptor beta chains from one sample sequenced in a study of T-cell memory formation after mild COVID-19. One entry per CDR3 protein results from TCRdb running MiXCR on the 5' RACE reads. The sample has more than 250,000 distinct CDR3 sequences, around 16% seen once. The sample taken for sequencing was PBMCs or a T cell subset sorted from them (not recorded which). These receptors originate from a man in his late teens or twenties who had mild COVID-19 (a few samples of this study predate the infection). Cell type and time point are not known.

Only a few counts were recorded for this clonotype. CDR3 residues: CASGARGSLSYEQYF. The CDR3 region has the DNA TGTGCCAGCGGTGCTAGGGGCAGTCTTTCCTACGAGCAGTACTTC. J is TRBJ2-7 and V is TRBV3-1; possibly TRBD1 for D (5 bases). The CDR3 is 15 amino acids. With 8 bases removed from V and 1 base from J, the gap between germline ends came to 18 bases. Germline V gene lookup returns CDR1 LGHDT and CDR2 YNNKEL (reference sequence).

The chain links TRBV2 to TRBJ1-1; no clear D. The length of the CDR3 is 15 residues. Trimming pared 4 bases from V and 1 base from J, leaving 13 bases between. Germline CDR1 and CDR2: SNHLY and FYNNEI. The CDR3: CASSVRKGTNTEAFF. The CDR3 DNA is TGTGCCAGCAGTGTACGAAAAGGAACGAACACTGAAGCTTTCTTT.

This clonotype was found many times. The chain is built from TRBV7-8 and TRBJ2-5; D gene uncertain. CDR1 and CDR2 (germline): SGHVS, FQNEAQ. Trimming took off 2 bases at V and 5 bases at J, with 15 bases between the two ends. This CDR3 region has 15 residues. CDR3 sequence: CASSLRFKGRETQYF. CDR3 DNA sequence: TGTGCCAGCAGCTTACGGTTTAAGGGCAGGGAGACCCAGTACTTC.

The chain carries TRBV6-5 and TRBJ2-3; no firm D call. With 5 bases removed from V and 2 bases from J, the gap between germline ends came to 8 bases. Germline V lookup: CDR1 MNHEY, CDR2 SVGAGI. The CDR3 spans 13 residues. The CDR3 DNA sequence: TGTGCCAGCAGTCTCCGGAACACAGATACGCAGTATTTT. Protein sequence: CASSLRNTDTQYF.

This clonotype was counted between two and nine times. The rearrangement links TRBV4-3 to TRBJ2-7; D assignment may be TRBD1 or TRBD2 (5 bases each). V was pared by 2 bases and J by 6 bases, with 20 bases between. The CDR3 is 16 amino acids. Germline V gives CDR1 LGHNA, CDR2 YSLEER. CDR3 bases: TGCGCCAGCAGCCAACATGGGGGAGCAAAAACCTCCGAGCAGTACTTC. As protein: CASSQHGGAKTSEQYF.

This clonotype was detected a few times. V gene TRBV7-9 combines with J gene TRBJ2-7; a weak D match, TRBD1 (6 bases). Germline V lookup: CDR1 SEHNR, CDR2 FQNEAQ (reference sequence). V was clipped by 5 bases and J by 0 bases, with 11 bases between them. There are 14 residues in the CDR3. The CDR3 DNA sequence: TGTGCCAGCAGCCCGGGACAAAGCTCCTACGAGCAGTACTTC. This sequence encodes CASSPGQSSYEQYF.

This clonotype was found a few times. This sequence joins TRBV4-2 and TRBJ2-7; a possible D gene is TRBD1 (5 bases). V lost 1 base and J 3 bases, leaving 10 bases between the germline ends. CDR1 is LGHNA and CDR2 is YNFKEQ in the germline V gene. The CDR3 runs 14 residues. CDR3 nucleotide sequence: TGTGCCAGCAGCCAAGTAGACAGAGACTACGAGCAGTACTTC. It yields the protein CASSQVDRDYEQYF.